A selection of T cell receptor beta chains follows, all from one sample in a study of blood T cell repertoires in COVID-19. Libraries were prepared by immunoSEQ multiplex PCR; TCRdb keeps only in-frame clonotypes and omits some of them. Of around 160,000 clones in the sample, roughly 83% are singletons; the top ten hold roughly 13%. Sequencing was done on a sample of PBMCs or T cells enriched from blood (not recorded which). These receptor sequences come from an older woman who had recovered from COVID-19. The CDR3 runs from the conserved cysteine through the conserved F or W. The order of the fields is J gene, clone size, V gene, D gene, CDR3 DNA, CDR3 protein. A D gene is named only where the DNA matches it firmly. Expanded clones are given a class, and other clones once, few, many or no size at all.

j_call: TRBJ1-3; clone_size: -; v_call: TRBV4-1; d_call: -; cdr3_nt: TGCGCCAGCAGCCAAGATATCCTTAACTACTCTGGAAACACCATATATTTT; cdr3_aa: CASSQDILNYSGNTIYF
j_call: TRBJ2-3; clone_size: -; v_call: TRBV2; d_call: TRBD2; cdr3_nt: TGTGCCAGCTTGACTAGCGGGGGGATTAGTGATACGCAGTATTTT; cdr3_aa: CASLTSGGISDTQYF
j_call: TRBJ2-1; clone_size: -; v_call: TRBV7-3; d_call: TRBD2; cdr3_nt: TGTGCCAGCAGCCCCTATGGGGAGGGGTCTAGCAATGAGCAGTTCTTC; cdr3_aa: CASSPYGEGSSNEQFF
j_call: TRBJ2-7; clone_size: once; v_call: TRBV30; d_call: TRBD1; cdr3_nt: TGTGCCTGGAGTGTACGAGACAGGGGGCTGGAAGAGCAGTACTTC; cdr3_aa: CAWSVRDRGLEEQYF
j_call: TRBJ1-2; clone_size: -; v_call: TRBV7-2; d_call: TRBD1; cdr3_nt: TGTGCCAGCAGCCTGGACAGGGGACGGGGCTATGGCTACACCTTC; cdr3_aa: CASSLDRGRGYGYTF
j_call: TRBJ2-3; clone_size: -; v_call: TRBV18; d_call: TRBD2; cdr3_nt: TGTGCCAGCTCACCAGTAGCGGGGGGAACAGATACGCAGTATTTT; cdr3_aa: CASSPVAGGTDTQYF
j_call: TRBJ2-2; clone_size: many; v_call: TRBV6-5; d_call: -; cdr3_nt: TGTGCCAGCAGTTCACGAGGGCCCGGGGAGCTGTTTTTT; cdr3_aa: CASSSRGPGELFF
j_call: TRBJ2-5; clone_size: once; v_call: TRBV28; d_call: -; cdr3_nt: TGTGCCAGCAGTTTATACCAGGAGACCCAGTACTTC; cdr3_aa: CASSLYQETQYF
j_call: TRBJ1-1; clone_size: few; v_call: TRBV7-3; d_call: -; cdr3_nt: TGTGCCAGCAGCCCGGGAGCAGAGTTAACTGAAGCTTTCTTT; cdr3_aa: CASSPGAELTEAFF
j_call: TRBJ2-1; clone_size: -; v_call: TRBV2; d_call: TRBD2; cdr3_nt: TGTGCCAGCAGCCCCGGGACTACACACAATGAGCAGTTCTTC; cdr3_aa: CASSPGTTHNEQFF
j_call: TRBJ1-2; clone_size: -; v_call: TRBV2; d_call: TRBD1; cdr3_nt: TGTGCCAGCAGTCCCCCTACAGGGGTACGGTTCTATGGCTACACCTTC; cdr3_aa: CASSPPTGVRFYGYTF
j_call: TRBJ1-5; clone_size: -; v_call: TRBV30; d_call: -; cdr3_nt: TGTGCCTGGGCCCGACAGGACGGGGGCAATCAGCCCCAGCATTTT; cdr3_aa: CAWARQDGGNQPQHF
j_call: TRBJ2-2; clone_size: -; v_call: TRBV27; d_call: TRBD1; cdr3_nt: TGTGCCAGCAGTCTTGGGCCAGGGGGCGGCGAGACCGGGGAGCTGTTTTTT; cdr3_aa: CASSLGPGGGETGELFF
j_call: TRBJ2-2; clone_size: -; v_call: TRBV5-1; d_call: -; cdr3_nt: TGCGCCAGCAGCCTGGAGGGGGCGCGAAACACCGGGGAGCTGTTTTTT; cdr3_aa: CASSLEGARNTGELFF
j_call: TRBJ1-4; clone_size: once; v_call: TRBV27; d_call: -; cdr3_nt: TGTGCCAGCAGTTTATTCGCGGGGAGAACTAATGAAAAACTGTTTTTT; cdr3_aa: CASSLFAGRTNEKLFF
j_call: TRBJ1-6; clone_size: -; v_call: TRBV19; d_call: -; cdr3_nt: TGTGCCAGTAGTTACTTAAATTCACCCCTCCACTTT; cdr3_aa: CASSYLNSPLHF
j_call: TRBJ1-2; clone_size: -; v_call: TRBV28; d_call: -; cdr3_nt: TGTGCCAGCAGTCCCTCCCCCGGGGGGGCGGGCAACTATGGCTACACCTTC; cdr3_aa: CASSPSPGGAGNYGYTF
j_call: TRBJ1-2; clone_size: -; v_call: TRBV27; d_call: -; cdr3_nt: TGTGCCAGCAGTTTAGCAGGGTGGGGATATGGCTACACCTTC; cdr3_aa: CASSLAGWGYGYTF
j_call: TRBJ2-7; clone_size: -; v_call: TRBV27; d_call: TRBD1; cdr3_nt: TGTGCCAGCAGTCCTCGGACAGGGCATTCGGACGAGCAGTACTTC; cdr3_aa: CASSPRTGHSDEQYF
j_call: TRBJ1-2; clone_size: -; v_call: TRBV19; d_call: -; cdr3_nt: TGTGCCAGCGGGGGAAATCGTTTCTATGGCTACACCTTC; cdr3_aa: CASGGNRFYGYTF
j_call: TRBJ1-2; clone_size: -; v_call: TRBV30; d_call: TRBD1; cdr3_nt: TGTGCCTGGAGTAGGGCAGGGGGTGATGGCTACACCTTC; cdr3_aa: CAWSRAGGDGYTF
j_call: TRBJ2-1; clone_size: -; v_call: TRBV19; d_call: TRBD2; cdr3_nt: TGTGCCAGTAGGTTAGCGGGAGGGTTATACAATGAGCAGTTCTTC; cdr3_aa: CASRLAGGLYNEQFF
j_call: TRBJ1-1; clone_size: once; v_call: TRBV7-9; d_call: -; cdr3_nt: TGTGCCAGCAGCGACAACCTTATCCCTAGGGCGAGCGGGACTGAAGCTTTCTTT; cdr3_aa: CASSDNLIPRASGTEAFF
j_call: TRBJ2-1; clone_size: -; v_call: TRBV2; d_call: -; cdr3_nt: TGTGCCAGCAGAGAAGCCCCAAATGAGCAGTTCTTC; cdr3_aa: CASREAPNEQFF
j_call: TRBJ2-3; clone_size: -; v_call: TRBV3-1/TRBV3-2; d_call: -; cdr3_nt: TGTGCCAGCAGCGGGGGGGGCCGAGATACGCAGTATTTT; cdr3_aa: CASSGGGRDTQYF
j_call: TRBJ1-6; clone_size: few; v_call: TRBV19; d_call: -; cdr3_nt: TGTGCCAGTAGGCCGCAGGGGAGTTATTCACCCCTCCACTTT; cdr3_aa: CASRPQGSYSPLHF
j_call: TRBJ2-7; clone_size: few; v_call: TRBV5-1; d_call: TRBD2; cdr3_nt: TGCGCCAGCAGCCCGAGTTATAGCGGGGGAAGCAAGCAGTACTTC; cdr3_aa: CASSPSYSGGSKQYF
j_call: TRBJ2-5; clone_size: -; v_call: TRBV2; d_call: -; cdr3_nt: TGTGCCAGCGGCCCAGAAGAGACCCAGTACTTC; cdr3_aa: CASGPEETQYF
j_call: TRBJ2-3; clone_size: -; v_call: TRBV7-2; d_call: TRBD2; cdr3_nt: TGTGCCAGCAGCTTAATAGGGACTAAAATCACAGATACGCAGTATTTT; cdr3_aa: CASSLIGTKITDTQYF
j_call: TRBJ2-2; clone_size: -; v_call: TRBV7-8; d_call: -; cdr3_nt: TGTGCCAGCAGCCGCAGTATGGCCGCGAACACCGGGGAGCTGTTTTTT; cdr3_aa: CASSRSMAANTGELFF
j_call: TRBJ1-3; clone_size: -; v_call: TRBV6-1; d_call: -; cdr3_nt: TGTGCCAGCAGTGAAGTCTTAACGGGATCGGTCCTATATTTT; cdr3_aa: CASSEVLTGSVLYF
j_call: TRBJ1-5; clone_size: once; v_call: TRBV30; d_call: -; cdr3_nt: TGTGCCTGGAGTTTGGGCTCGGGCAATCAGCCCCAGCATTTT; cdr3_aa: CAWSLGSGNQPQHF
j_call: TRBJ2-2; clone_size: -; v_call: TRBV6-1; d_call: -; cdr3_nt: TGTGCCAGCAGTGAAATGGTCTCAGTCACCGGGGAGCTGTTTTTT; cdr3_aa: CASSEMVSVTGELFF
j_call: TRBJ1-3; clone_size: few; v_call: TRBV4-1; d_call: -; cdr3_nt: TGCGCCAGCAGCCACGTACAGGGTGGGGACACCATATATTTT; cdr3_aa: CASSHVQGGDTIYF
j_call: TRBJ1-1; clone_size: -; v_call: TRBV28; d_call: TRBD1; cdr3_nt: TGTGCCAGCAGTACAGGGGTTGGAACTGAAGCTTTCTTT; cdr3_aa: CASSTGVGTEAFF
j_call: TRBJ1-3; clone_size: -; v_call: TRBV18; d_call: TRBD1; cdr3_nt: TGTGCCAGCTCACGCGACAGGGAAGGAAACACCATATATTTT; cdr3_aa: CASSRDREGNTIYF
j_call: TRBJ2-3; clone_size: -; v_call: TRBV6-5; d_call: -; cdr3_nt: TGTGCCAGCAGGGCGGACAGCCTCACAGATACGCAGTATTTT; cdr3_aa: CASRADSLTDTQYF
j_call: TRBJ2-3; clone_size: -; v_call: TRBV3-1/TRBV3-2; d_call: TRBD2; cdr3_nt: TGTGCCAGCAGCCGTTATTACCGACTAGCGGGGGATATTCCAGATACGCAGTATTTT; cdr3_aa: CASSRYYRLAGDIPDTQYF
j_call: TRBJ2-2; clone_size: few; v_call: TRBV25-1; d_call: -; cdr3_nt: TGTGCCAGCAGGGAACACGGGGGTGGTAACGGGGAGCTGTTTTTT; cdr3_aa: CASREHGGGNGELFF
j_call: TRBJ1-2; clone_size: -; v_call: TRBV5-1; d_call: -; cdr3_nt: TGCGCCAGCAGCCTGGGGGAGGGAACCTCCAACTATGGCTACACCTTC; cdr3_aa: CASSLGEGTSNYGYTF
j_call: TRBJ2-2; clone_size: once; v_call: TRBV2; d_call: TRBD2; cdr3_nt: TGTGCCAGCAGGGGACTAGCGAACACCGGGGAGCTGTTTTTT; cdr3_aa: CASRGLANTGELFF
j_call: TRBJ1-1; clone_size: -; v_call: TRBV3-1/TRBV3-2; d_call: -; cdr3_nt: TGTGCCAGCAGCCAAGCTAATCGCCGGACACGACGTGAAGCTTTCTTT; cdr3_aa: CASSQANRRTRREAFF
j_call: TRBJ2-7; clone_size: once; v_call: TRBV5-1; d_call: TRBD1; cdr3_nt: TGCGCCAGCAGCTTGGTGCCGGCAGGGGGTGGGTACGAGCAGTACTTC; cdr3_aa: CASSLVPAGGGYEQYF
j_call: TRBJ2-7; clone_size: -; v_call: TRBV5-1; d_call: -; cdr3_nt: TGCGCCAGCAGCTTCACCGGGAGCCACGAGCAGTACTTC; cdr3_aa: CASSFTGSHEQYF
j_call: TRBJ1-2; clone_size: -; v_call: TRBV19; d_call: TRBD1; cdr3_nt: TGTGCCAGTAGTATAAACGGCAGGGGGCAAGGCTACACCTTC; cdr3_aa: CASSINGRGQGYTF
j_call: TRBJ1-1; clone_size: -; v_call: TRBV2; d_call: TRBD1; cdr3_nt: TGTGCCAGCAGTGAAATCCCGGGACAGCCGAACACTGAAGCTTTCTTT; cdr3_aa: CASSEIPGQPNTEAFF
j_call: TRBJ1-2; clone_size: few; v_call: TRBV12-3/TRBV12-4; d_call: -; cdr3_nt: TGTGCCAGCAGTTTATTAAGGGGCTATGGCTACACCTTC; cdr3_aa: CASSLLRGYGYTF
j_call: TRBJ1-2; clone_size: -; v_call: TRBV4-2; d_call: TRBD1; cdr3_nt: TGTGCCAGCAGCCAACCGGGACAGGGGGGGTATGGCTACACCTTC; cdr3_aa: CASSQPGQGGYGYTF
j_call: TRBJ2-2; clone_size: -; v_call: TRBV3-1/TRBV3-2; d_call: -; cdr3_nt: TGTGCCAGCAGGCGTACAGGGGGGGCTGACGGGGAGCTGTTTTTT; cdr3_aa: CASRRTGGADGELFF
j_call: TRBJ2-1; clone_size: -; v_call: TRBV2; d_call: TRBD2; cdr3_nt: TGTGCCAGCAGTGACGAGCGGGGGGGCCAGAATGAGCAGTTCTTC; cdr3_aa: CASSDERGGQNEQFF
j_call: TRBJ2-1; clone_size: -; v_call: TRBV24-1; d_call: TRBD2; cdr3_nt: TGTGCCACCTCCCTAGCGGACTACAATGAGCAGTTCTTC; cdr3_aa: CATSLADYNEQFF
j_call: TRBJ2-3; clone_size: -; v_call: TRBV13; d_call: TRBD1; cdr3_nt: TGTGCCAGCAGCGCCCGGACAGGGTTGGGGCTAGCCCGGACCTTCACAGATACGCAGTATTTT; cdr3_aa: CASSARTGLGLARTFTDTQYF
j_call: TRBJ2-3; clone_size: -; v_call: TRBV5-1; d_call: TRBD2; cdr3_nt: TGCGCCAGCAGCCGGGGGGGTAGCACAGATACGCAGTATTTT; cdr3_aa: CASSRGGSTDTQYF
j_call: TRBJ2-1; clone_size: -; v_call: TRBV20-1; d_call: -; cdr3_nt: TGCAGTCTGAATGAGCAGTTCTTC; cdr3_aa: CSLNEQFF
j_call: TRBJ2-2; clone_size: -; v_call: TRBV11-2; d_call: TRBD2; cdr3_nt: TGTGCCAGCAGCTTAGAAGCGGGGTGGAACACCGGGGAGCTGTTTTTT; cdr3_aa: CASSLEAGWNTGELFF
j_call: TRBJ1-5; clone_size: -; v_call: TRBV19; d_call: -; cdr3_nt: TGTGCCAGTAGTAGCTTTGAGCGCAGGGCTCAGCCCCAGCATTTT; cdr3_aa: CASSSFERRAQPQHF